This passage covers 25 T cell receptor beta chains from one sample sequenced in a study of blood T cell repertoires in COVID-19. Assay used: immunoSEQ multiplex PCR; TCRdb lists only in-frame clones, some missing. The data contain 30,000 or so clones, around 82% of them singletons. The material sequenced was peripheral blood. These receptors originate from a man aged 50-59 years with acute or convalescent COVID-19.

The chain couples TRBV30 to TRBJ1-3; D is perhaps TRBD1 (5 bases). V was shortened by 5 bases and J by 8 bases, with 19 bases between the two germline ends. Germline V lookup: CDR1 GTSNPN, CDR2 SVGIG (reference sequence). The CDR3 length is 14 residues. The CDR3 coding sequence is TGTGCCTGGGATGGGGGACTCCTCCGGGACACCATATATTTT. This translates into CAWDGGLLRDTIYF.

V usage is TRBV5-1 and J usage is TRBJ1-2; D is ambiguous. The CDR3 is 17 amino acids. V was trimmed by 1 base and J by 0 bases, leaving 16 bases between them. Germline CDR1 is SGHRS and CDR2 is YFSETQ. The CDR3, as DNA: TGCGCCAGCAGCTTGAATTCGCGGATACTCGCTAACTATGGCTACACCTTC. Amino acid sequence: CASSLNSRILANYGYTF.

The gene calls are TRBV3-1 (or the pseudogene TRBV3-2) and TRBJ1-2, with a possible D match to TRBD1 (5 bases). The V end was cut by 0 bases, the J end by 8 bases, with 16 bases between. CDR1 and CDR2 from the germline V gene are LGHDT and YNNKEL (reference sequence). The CDR3 consists of 15 residues. The CDR3 DNA is TGTGCCAGCAGCCAAGATCTAGGGGCTGGGGGGGGCTACACCTTC. Its translation is CASSQDLGAGGGYTF.

The J gene is TRBJ2-3, the V gene TRBV18, with TRBD2 as a possible D gene (6 bases). Germline V lookup: CDR1 KGHSH, CDR2 LQKENI. The CDR3 is made up of 16 amino acids. V gave up 4 bases and J gave up 2 bases, with 16 bases separating them. In DNA form, the CDR3 reads TGTGCCAGCTCACTCCCGGGACTTCCTAACACAGATACGCAGTATTTT. Protein product: CASSLPGLPNTDTQYF.

The CDR3 DNA follows: TGTGCCACCAGCCTACTAGCAAACAATGAGCAGTTCTTC. Its protein product is CATSLLANNEQFF. The J gene is TRBJ2-1, the V gene TRBV15; D may be TRBD2 (6 bases). The CDR3 contains 13 residues. V was cut by 5 bases and J by 5 bases, with 10 bases left in between. Germline lookup yields CDR1 LNHNV and CDR2 YYDKDF (reference sequence).

The rearrangement joins TRBV10-1 to TRBJ1-1, with TRBD1 identical over 8 bases. CDR3 length: 14 amino acids. V lost 5 bases, J lost 3 bases, and 5 bases stayed unmatched. CDR1 and CDR2 (germline): WNHNN, SYGVQD (reference sequence). The CDR3 spells CASSKGQAYTEAFF. The CDR3 bases are TGCGCCAGCAGTAAGGGACAGGCATACACTGAAGCTTTCTTT.

The chain recombines TRBV15 with TRBJ2-7, with D perhaps matching TRBD1 (6 bases). Trimming took 0 bases from V and 1 from J, leaving 10 bases between them. CDR3 length: 15 amino acids. Looked up from germline, CDR1 is LNHNV and CDR2 is YYDKDF (reference sequence). CDR3 amino acids: CATSRDIDRSYEQYF. CDR3 nucleotides: TGTGCCACCAGCAGAGATATTGACAGGTCCTACGAGCAGTACTTC.

V is TRBV4-2 and J is TRBJ1-1; TRBD1 aligns across 9 bases. Germline CDR1 and CDR2: LGHNA and YNFKEQ. This CDR3 comprises 15 residues. J gave up 4 bases and V 2 bases, and 5 bases lay outside the gene matches. Here the CDR3 DNA reads TGTGCCAGCAGCCAACTTACGGGACAGGGCACTGAAGCTTTCTTT. Translation gives CASSQLTGQGTEAFF.

The chain couples TRBV7-3 to TRBJ2-3; weak D call: TRBD1 (5 bases). CDR1 is SGHTA and CDR2 is FQGTGA in the germline V gene. The CDR3 length is 12 residues. Trimming stripped 5 bases from V and 7 bases from J, with 10 bases between. This chain's CDR3 is CASSQGSHTQYF. The CDR3 bases are TGTGCCAGCAGCCAGGGTAGTCATACGCAGTATTTT.

The chain uses TRBV28 and TRBJ1-2; 7 nucleotides align to TRBD1. CDR1 MDHEN and CDR2 SYDVKM come from the germline V gene. Unmatched junction bases numbered 2, after V lost 6 bases and J lost 4 bases. The CDR3 spans 12 residues. The CDR3 region is CASSSGGYGYTF. In nucleotides, the CDR3 is TGTGCCAGCAGCTCAGGGGGCTATGGCTACACCTTC.

This clone was seen a few times. V and J are TRBV4-2 and TRBJ2-7; 12 nucleotides agree with TRBD1. This CDR3 has 16 residues. The trim removed 0 bases at V and 5 bases at J, leaving 5 bases unmatched. The germline CDR1 and CDR2 sequences are LGHNA and YNFKEQ. This CDR3 reads CASSQDKGTGGNEQYF. Written as DNA, the CDR3 is TGTGCCAGCAGCCAAGATAAAGGGACAGGGGGCAACGAGCAGTACTTC.

The chain combines TRBV19 with TRBJ2-3; D is possibly TRBD1 (5 bases). V was shortened by 1 base and J by 2 bases, with 10 bases between the two germline ends. The CDR3 is 15 residues long. Germline V lookup: CDR1 LNHDA, CDR2 SQIVND (reference sequence). CDR3 DNA sequence: TGTGCCAGTAGTATAGCAACAGGTTTCACAGATACGCAGTATTTT. Translating it yields CASSIATGFTDTQYF.

The table lists this clone with a count of one. The genes are TRBV28 and TRBJ1-4, with D maybe TRBD1 (5 bases). From germline, CDR1 is MDHEN and CDR2 SYDVKM. The CDR3 contains 15 residues. V was clipped by 6 bases and J by 3 bases, with 14 bases between them. The CDR3 region is CASRDNRSPNEKLFF. CDR3 coding DNA: TGTGCCAGCAGGGACAACCGGAGCCCTAATGAAAAACTGTTTTTT.

The chain links TRBV6-5 to TRBJ1-5; 9 bases agree with TRBD1. The CDR3 sequence is 14 residues long. CDR1 is MNHEY, CDR2 SVGAGI, per germline. The V and J ends lost 5 bases and 5 bases, in that order; junction bases with no gene match: 4. This chain's CDR3 is CASSHGTGYQPQHF. CDR3 DNA: TGTGCCAGCAGTCACGGGACAGGGTATCAGCCCCAGCATTTT.

The chain has TRBV3-1 (or the pseudogene TRBV3-2) and TRBJ2-7, with a weak D call TRBD2 (6 bases). Germline V gene sequence: CDR1 LGHDT, CDR2 YNNKEL (reference sequence). Between the trimmed V and J ends, which lost 3 bases and 7 bases, there was a span of 13 bases. The CDR3 extends over 13 amino acids. CDR3 in amino acids: CASSQGGSREQYF. CDR3 DNA: TGTGCCAGCAGCCAGGGAGGCTCCCGGGAGCAGTACTTC.

The chain joins TRBV3-1 (or the pseudogene TRBV3-2) to TRBJ2-2; 7 nucleotides agree with TRBD2. V lost 6 bases and J lost 2; bases outside the gene matches: 6. CDR3 length equals 15 residues. In germline, CDR1 is LGHDT, CDR2 YNNKEL (reference sequence). CDR3: CASSPRLANTGELFF. CDR3 coding DNA: TGTGCCAGCAGTCCTCGACTAGCAAACACCGGGGAGCTGTTTTTT.

The CDR3, as DNA: TGTGCCAGCAGCGTTCGGCCTAGCCATGGAGAGACCCAGTACTTC. Its translation: CASSVRPSHGETQYF. The gene calls are TRBV9 and TRBJ2-5; D is perhaps TRBD2 (5 bases). This CDR3 contains 15 residues. V was clipped by 2 bases and J by 4 bases, with 15 bases between them. Germline loops: CDR1 SGDLS, CDR2 YYNGEE.

The chain has TRBV18 and TRBJ2-3; D is possibly TRBD2 (6 bases). Germline CDR1 reads KGHSH; CDR2 reads LQKENI. The CDR3 totals 16 residues. Trimming took off 6 bases at V and 5 bases at J, with 21 bases between the two ends. The CDR3 protein is CASSLTGGLEGDTQYF. In DNA form, the CDR3 reads TGTGCCAGCTCGCTCACCGGAGGGCTAGAAGGAGATACGCAGTATTTT. Variable domain in full (rest from reference TRBV18 and TRBJ2-3): NAGVMQNPRHLVRRRGQEARLRCSPMKGHSHVYWYRQLPEEGLKFMVYLQKENIIDESGMPKERFSAEFPKEGPSILRIQQVVRGDSAAYFCASSLTGGLEGDTQYFGPGTRLTVL.

The J gene is TRBJ2-7, the V gene TRBV27; TRBD1 matches 9 bases. CDR1 is MNHEY, CDR2 SMNVEV, per germline (reference sequence). V was clipped by 6 bases and J by 5 bases; unmatched bases: 14. This CDR3 has 16 residues. The CDR3 reads CASSKQGAVALDEQYF. The DNA of the CDR3 is TGTGCCAGCAGCAAACAGGGGGCCGTAGCTTTGGACGAGCAGTACTTC.

This chain uses TRBV25-1 with TRBJ2-5; TRBD1 matches 9 bases. The CDR3 length is 15 residues. J lost 5 bases, V lost 4 bases, and 8 bases had no gene match. Per the germline V gene, CDR1 is MGHDK and CDR2 is SYGVNS. The CDR3 DNA follows: TGTGCCAGCAGTGTCGGACAGGGGCCCCCGGAGACCCAGTACTTC. Protein sequence: CASSVGQGPPETQYF.

This clone was seen more than once but under ten times. This chain joins TRBV13 and TRBJ2-7, with TRBD1 matching over 8 bases. CDR3 length: 15 residues. V shed 5 bases and J 5 bases; nucleotides not matched to a gene: 11. The germline gives CDR1 PRHDT, CDR2 FYEKMQ (reference sequence). The CDR3 sequence: CASSPAGTGFDEQYF. The CDR3 DNA reads as TGTGCCAGCAGCCCTGCCGGGACAGGTTTCGACGAGCAGTACTTC.

The chain uses TRBV13 and TRBJ2-4; TRBD2 agrees at 7 bases. Looked up from germline, CDR1 is PRHDT and CDR2 is FYEKMQ (reference sequence). CDR3 size: 16 residues. V gave up 0 bases and J gave up 6 bases; unmatched junction bases: 8. Written as DNA, the CDR3 is TGTGCCAGCAGCTTAGGCCCCCCGAGCGGGATAAACATTCAGTACTTC. Its protein is CASSLGPPSGINIQYF.

The rearrangement uses TRBV27 and TRBJ1-5; 8 nucleotides match TRBD1. This CDR3 is 15 amino acids long. The V gene end was trimmed by 2 bases and the J gene end by 6 bases; junction bases not matched to a gene: 6. CDR1 and CDR2 from the germline V gene are MNHEY and SMNVEV (reference sequence). The CDR3 nucleotides read TGTGCCAGCAGTTTAACAGGGGGGATAGTTCAGCCCCAGCATTTT. Its translation is CASSLTGGIVQPQHF.

The rearrangement uses TRBV28 and TRBJ2-7; D is undetermined. V lost 6 bases and J 3 bases, leaving 9 bases between the germline ends. The CDR3 runs to 12 residues. Per germline, CDR1 MDHEN and CDR2 SYDVKM. CDR3 DNA sequence: TGTGCCAGCAGGGCATCAGGCTACGAGCAGTACTTC. It codes for CASRASGYEQYF.

The chain is built from TRBV5-1 and TRBJ2-2; 9 bases match TRBD1. Looked up from germline, CDR1 is SGHRS and CDR2 is YFSETQ. This CDR3 comprises 15 residues. The J segment lost 3 bases and the V segment lost 2 bases, leaving 2 bases of the junction unmatched. DNA for the CDR3: TGCGCCAGCAGCTTTGGGACAGGGTACACCGGGGAGCTGTTTTTT. Its protein product is CASSFGTGYTGELFF.